This TCR beta chain was retrieved from a study of cytomegalovirus exposure and HLA in healthy donors. Findings of the study overall: Certain sequence variants were highly shared and formed a cluster, and this cluster was likely a sequencing artifact.

The PCR contained 60 Vbeta and 13 Jbeta primers. Repertoires were generated with immunoSEQ multiplex PCR, while TCRdb's copy carries only in-frame clones and drops some. The table records 200,000 to 250,000 clones, around four fifths of them present only once. Losses at the gene ends were 6 bases for V and 1 base for J; bases not matched to a gene: 10. Germline CDR1 SGHAT, CDR2 FQDESV (reference sequence). The CDR3 loop spans 17 amino acids. Regarding this clone: Its antigen is still unknown.

The TCR sequence derives from a woman between 35 and 50 years old in good health and CMV-seronegative. Sequenced material: PBMCs. The chain recombines TRBV11-1 with TRBJ2-3; 10 nucleotides agree with TRBD2. DNA for the CDR3: TGTGCCAGCAGAATCCGTGATGGGACTAGCGGCACAGATACGCAGTATTTT. This encodes CASRIRDGTSGTDTQYF.